Sequencing of this TCR beta chain was carried out in a study of T cell repertoires in cytomegalovirus infection. MiXCR was run by TCRdb on the reads, yielding one entry per CDR3 protein. Of roughly 800,000 distinct CDR3 sequences in the sample, just under 30% were seen once. The CDR3 is 14 amino acids. CDR1 and CDR2 (germline): SEHNR, FQNEAQ (reference sequence). This clonotype was seen only once. Its target is unknown. A much larger clone sits a single nucleotide away, making a read error possible. The V and J genes are TRBV7-9 and TRBJ2-1, with TRBD1 identical over 7 bases. The starting material was cultured CD8+ T cells from PBMCs, obtained from culture after CMV antigen stimulation. The sequence was obtained from a human donor in good health (CMV status not recorded). Some clones in this sample may be carry-over from other donors' samples. The CDR3: CASSLPQGVGEQCF. The CDR3 DNA sequence: TGTGCCAGCAGCTTACCCCAGGGGGTCGGTGAGCAGTGCTTC.